This T cell receptor (beta chain) originates from a study of shared clonotypes between healthy human individuals. Study results and limitations: Compared with clonotypes that all four donors shared, non-shared clonotypes had lower generation probabilities.

Across several immunoSEQ plates, the genomic DNA of each subset was split evenly. Only in-frame clones appear in the TCRdb table, and some are missing; sequencing was by immunoSEQ multiplex PCR. The table has some 2 million clones, about 95% seen once. Worth noting for this clone: The antigen is undetermined.

Germline loops: CDR1 MNHEY, CDR2 SMNVEV (reference sequence). The CDR3 is 15 residues long. V trimming: 3 bases; J trimming: 1 base; junction bases outside the gene matches: 3. CD45RO negativity and positive selection for CCR7 defined naive CD8 cells, a population that excluded terminally differentiated effector memory CD45RA+ cells. The sequence was collected from a man in his late teens or twenties in good health. The rearrangement joins TRBV27 to TRBJ1-1, with 9 bases matching TRBD1. Sequencing was done on a sample of naive CD8+ T cells sorted from blood. The CDR3 DNA reads as TGTGCCAGCAGTTTGGGACAGGGACCGAACACTGAAGCTTTCTTT. Protein: CASSLGQGPNTEAFF.